The source of this TCR beta chain is a study of graft-versus-host responses after intestinal transplantation. The method was immunoSEQ multiplex PCR; TCRdb's version includes in-frame clones alone and lacks a portion of them. The repertoire holds roughly 130,000 clones, with 80% to 95% as singletons. The CDR3 extends over 14 amino acids. Germline assignment: CDR1 MDHEN and CDR2 SYDVKM. V was pared by 5 bases and J by 7 bases, with 10 bases of the junction left unmatched. A word on this clone: Its specificity is unknown.

Sequences were derived from unstimulated CD4+ T cells sorted from spleen or lymph node cells, sampled before intestinal transplant. The sequence was collected from a human donor who received an intestinal transplant. The chain links TRBV28 to TRBJ1-1; 7 bases map to TRBD1. The CDR3 nucleotides read TGTGCCAGCAGTGAACCGGGACAGAGCAGTGAAGCTTTCTTT. It codes for CASSEPGQSSEAFF.